Presented here are 26 T cell receptor beta chains from one specimen sequenced in a study of OX40 agonist ivuxolimab in advanced cancers. The repertoire was sequenced with immunoSEQ multiplex PCR; TCRdb's copy has only in-frame clones and lacks some. The table records fewer than 80,000 clones, about 89% of them present only once. The sample consisted of CD4+ or CD8+ T cells sorted from blood, taken in a trial of the OX40 agonist ivuxolimab. The receptors were gathered from an adult with an advanced solid tumor such as melanoma, head and neck, liver or kidney cancer.

V gene TRBV27 combines with J gene TRBJ2-2; either TRBD1 or TRBD2 may supply D (5 bases each). The germline V gene encodes CDR1 MNHEY and CDR2 SMNVEV (reference sequence). V was clipped by 7 bases and J by 7 bases, with 22 bases between them. The CDR3 totals 16 residues. The CDR3 DNA reads TGTGCCAGCACCTTCTTCGGGGCTCAGCAGGGCGGGGAGCTGTTTTTT. It translates to CASTFFGAQQGGELFF.

The DNA for the CDR3 is TGCGCCAGCAGCCATGGAGGGTGGGACGAGACCCAGTACTTC. It encodes CASSHGGWDETQYF. J is TRBJ2-5 and V is TRBV4-1, with D perhaps TRBD2 (6 bases). Germline CDR1 is MGHRA and CDR2 is YSYEKL. The V end lost 3 bases, the J end lost 5 bases, and 13 bases lay between the germline ends. This CDR3 is 14 amino acids long.

The CDR3 sequence is CAIRPDSADTQYF. DNA for the CDR3: TGTGCCATCAGGCCCGACTCGGCGGATACGCAGTATTTT. The V call is TRBV10-3, the J call TRBJ2-3; D ambiguous. V gave up 6 bases and J gave up 6 bases, with 13 bases separating them. This CDR3 spans 13 amino acids. Germline assignment: CDR1 ENHRY and CDR2 SYGVKD.

The chain links TRBV6-1 to TRBJ2-6; D gene unclear. CDR3 size: 15 residues. Germline CDR1 and CDR2: MNHNS and SASEGT. V lost 6 bases to trimming and J lost 4 bases, with 13 bases between them. The CDR3 reads CASRYQDGGANVLTF. In DNA, the CDR3 is TGTGCCAGCAGATATCAAGATGGAGGGGCCAACGTCCTGACTTTC.

The J gene is TRBJ2-1, the V gene TRBV2; 7 bases match TRBD1. Germline values: CDR1 SNHLY, CDR2 FYNNEI. Losses at the gene ends were 1 base for V and 3 bases for J; bases not matched to a gene: 3. The CDR3 loop spans 15 amino acids. For the CDR3, the DNA is TGTGCCAGCAGTGAAGACAGGGGCCACTACAATGAGCAGTTCTTC. This codes for CASSEDRGHYNEQFF. Full variable domain (rest looked up from reference TRBV2 and TRBJ2-1): EPEVTQTPSHQVTQMGQEVILRCVPISNHLYFYWYRQILGQKVEFLVSFYNNEISEKSEIFDDQFSVERPDGSNFTLKIRSTKLEDSAMYFCASSEDRGHYNEQFFGPGTRLTVL.

The chain joins TRBV5-1 to TRBJ2-1; TRBD2 matches 9 bases. The length of the CDR3 is 15 residues. Germline CDR1 is SGHRS and CDR2 is YFSETQ. With V trimmed by 6 bases and J by 6 bases, 10 bases remained unmatched. The CDR3: CASTFSGSLGNEQFF. DNA of the CDR3: TGCGCCAGCACCTTTAGCGGGAGTCTAGGCAATGAGCAGTTCTTC.

The chain uses TRBV11-2 and TRBJ2-1; 13 bases are a match to TRBD2. The trim removed 5 bases at V and 4 bases at J, leaving 5 bases unmatched. The CDR3 is made up of 16 amino acids. Germline CDR1 SGHAT, CDR2 FQNNGV. The CDR3 DNA is TGTGCCAGCAGCCCCCAACTAGCGGGAGGGTACAATGAGCAGTTCTTC. Amino acids: CASSPQLAGGYNEQFF.

The chain uses TRBV27 and TRBJ1-1; TRBD1 agrees at 9 bases. The germline V gene has CDR1 MNHEY and CDR2 SMNVEV (reference sequence). The CDR3 is 13 residues long. Trimming took 6 bases from V and 5 from J; bases not matched to a gene: 4. The CDR3 coding sequence is TGTGCCAGCAGAGGGACAGGGACAACTGAAGCTTTCTTT. Translating gives CASRGTGTTEAFF.

This clone has only a few counts. The chain employs TRBV6-6 and TRBJ1-1; D might be TRBD1 (5 bases). Germline V lookup: CDR1 MNHNY, CDR2 SVGAGI (reference sequence). The CDR3 length is 14 residues. Between the trimmed V and J ends, which lost 0 bases and 7 bases, there was a span of 12 bases. The CDR3: CASSYSGVVGEAFF. The CDR3 DNA reads TGTGCCAGCAGTTACTCGGGGGTTGTGGGTGAAGCTTTCTTT.

This clone was seen a few times. V usage is TRBV6-1 and J usage is TRBJ1-4, with a possible D match to TRBD1 (5 bases). The germline V gene has CDR1 MNHNS and CDR2 SASEGT. The CDR3 totals 17 residues. V lost 1 base and J lost 6, with 18 bases in between. CDR3 DNA sequence: TGTGCCAGCAGTGAAGTCCCAGTCGGGACTATTCATGAAAAACTGTTTTTT. This translates into CASSEVPVGTIHEKLFF.

V gene TRBV2 combines with J gene TRBJ2-5; D possibly corresponds to TRBD2 (5 bases). V shed 0 bases and J shed 7 bases, with 9 bases lying between them. CDR3 length: 13 amino acids. Germline CDR1 reads SNHLY; CDR2 reads FYNNEI. CDR3 coding DNA: TGTGCCAGCAGTGAAGCAGGTCGGGGGACCCAGTACTTC. Its protein product is CASSEAGRGTQYF.

The gene calls are TRBV7-2 and TRBJ2-1; 10 bases fit TRBD2. V lost 5 bases and J lost 4; bases outside the gene matches: 8. This CDR3 contains 16 residues. From germline, CDR1 is SGHTA and CDR2 FQGNSA. CDR3 in amino acids: CASSVSASGSYNEQFF. DNA of the CDR3: TGTGCCAGCAGCGTTTCAGCTAGCGGGAGTTACAATGAGCAGTTCTTC.

Details on this clone: One end of the junction does not line up with germline, which may come from a read error. The chain's CDR3 is CAGSPSSDITKQYF. CDR3 sequence (DNA): TGTGCCGGCTCACCTTCGTCTGATATTACGAAGCAGTACTTC. J is TRBJ2-7 and V is TRBV18; no clear D. The length of the CDR3 is 14 residues. Germline assignment: CDR1 KGHSH and CDR2 LQKENI. Filled out from reference TRBV18 and TRBJ2-7, the complete variable domain reads NAGVMQNPRHLVRRRGQEARLRCSPMKGHSHVYWYRQLPEEGLKFMVYLQKENIIDESGMPKERFSAEFPKEGPSILRIQQVVRGDSAAYFCAGSPSSDITKQYFGPGTRLTVT.

This clone is deemed medium-sized (0.01 to 0.1%). The chain has TRBV2 and TRBJ2-1; D unresolved. V was clipped by 7 bases and J by 8 bases, with 0 bases between them. The CDR3 has 8 residues. Germline lookup yields CDR1 SNHLY and CDR2 FYNNEI. The CDR3 DNA follows: TGTGCCAGCAATGAGCAGTTCTTC. Encoded protein: CASNEQFF. Complete variable domain (other parts from reference TRBV2 and TRBJ2-1): EPEVTQTPSHQVTQMGQEVILRCVPISNHLYFYWYRQILGQKVEFLVSFYNNEISEKSEIFDDQFSVERPDGSNFTLKIRSTKLEDSAMYFCASNEQFFGPGTRLTVL.

The V gene is TRBV27, the J gene TRBJ2-2; no reliable D call. Deletions cut 3 bases from V and 0 bases from J, with 8 bases between. The V gene's germline CDR1 is MNHEY and CDR2 SMNVEV (reference sequence). This CDR3 has 15 amino acids. The CDR3 DNA follows: TGTGCCAGCAGTTTTGTACTAACGAACACCGGGGAGCTGTTTTTT. As protein: CASSFVLTNTGELFF.

This chain uses TRBV6-1 with TRBJ1-5; D is unclear. The V end lost 5 bases, the J end lost 7 bases, and 18 bases lay between the germline ends. The germline V gene encodes CDR1 MNHNS and CDR2 SASEGT. The CDR3 length is 15 residues. The chain's CDR3 is CASSSFGVSRQPQHF. CDR3 DNA sequence: TGTGCCAGCAGTAGCTTCGGGGTCTCAAGACAGCCCCAGCATTTT.

The rearrangement links TRBV7-8 to TRBJ2-7, with TRBD1 matching over 10 bases. The CDR3 consists of 14 residues. Germline loops: CDR1 SGHVS, CDR2 FQNEAQ. With 5 bases clipped from V and 6 bases from J, the junction kept 7 bases outside the gene matches. CDR3 nucleotide sequence: TGTGCCAGCAGCGCCCCGGGACAGGGGCGCGAGCAGTACTTC. It specifies CASSAPGQGREQYF.

The chain recombines TRBV7-9 with TRBJ1-2; D is perhaps TRBD1 (5 bases). CDR3 length equals 12 residues. V was trimmed by 8 bases and J by 2 bases, leaving 9 bases between them. From germline, CDR1 is SEHNR and CDR2 FQNEAQ (reference sequence). CDR3 sequence: CASGDRNYGYTF. In nucleotides, the CDR3 is TGTGCCAGCGGCGACAGAAACTATGGCTACACCTTC.

This rearrangement joins TRBV7-9 to TRBJ1-3; D gene unclear. Trimming took off 5 bases at V and 0 bases at J, with 11 bases between the two ends. Germline V lookup: CDR1 SEHNR, CDR2 FQNEAQ (reference sequence). This CDR3 has 15 amino acids. The CDR3 bases are TGTGCCAGCAGCGACCCTACGCGCTCTGGAAACACCATATATTTT. Translation gives CASSDPTRSGNTIYF.

The chain has TRBV25-1 and TRBJ2-3; D uncertain. This CDR3 is built from 12 residues. Trimming removed 4 bases at V and 0 bases at J, with 2 bases between. Germline V gene data show CDR1 as MGHDK and CDR2 as SYGVNS. CDR3: CASSVSTDTQYF. For the CDR3, the DNA is TGTGCCAGCAGTGTGAGCACAGATACGCAGTATTTT.

In regard to this clone: At one end, the junction sequence differs from germline, possibly due to a read error. The chain combines TRBV28 with TRBJ2-7; D possibly corresponds to TRBD2 (5 bases). This CDR3 spans 13 amino acids. Germline V gene sequence: CDR1 MDHEN, CDR2 SYDVKM. The CDR3 bases are TGTGCCAGCAGTTTGTCGTCGGGGTGGGCGGCGTCGTTC. Its protein product is CASSLSSGWAASF.

This rearrangement joins TRBV19 to TRBJ1-4, with TRBD1 matching over 7 bases. Trimming removed 5 bases from V and 4 bases from J; junction bases left unmatched: 4. This CDR3 has 14 amino acids. Per germline, CDR1 LNHDA and CDR2 SQIVND (reference sequence). For the CDR3, the DNA is TGTGCCAGTAGTGTGGGACAGTTTAATGAAAAACTGTTTTTT. Translated: CASSVGQFNEKLFF.

This chain connects TRBV5-1 to TRBJ2-2; D not certain. V lost 3 bases to trimming and J lost 3 bases, with 9 bases between them. The germline gives CDR1 SGHRS, CDR2 YFSETQ. The CDR3 is 14 amino acids. The CDR3 is CASSSRTDTGELFF. The CDR3 DNA follows: TGCGCCAGCAGCTCCAGGACGGACACCGGGGAGCTGTTTTTT.

The rearrangement uses TRBV7-2 and TRBJ1-4; D uncertain. V was clipped by 5 bases and J by 0 bases, with 10 bases between them. The CDR3 totals 15 residues. Germline assignment: CDR1 SGHTA and CDR2 FQGNSA. The CDR3 DNA sequence: TGTGCCAGCAGCGGCAGAACCTCAACTAATGAAAAACTGTTTTTT. As protein: CASSGRTSTNEKLFF.

The gene calls are TRBV11-2 and TRBJ1-6; the match to TRBD1 covers 8 bases. The CDR3 spans 13 residues. CDR1 is SGHAT and CDR2 is FQNNGV in the germline V gene. Unmatched junction bases numbered 2, after V lost 6 bases and J lost 7 bases. CDR3 nucleotide sequence: TGTGCCAGCAGAGGACAGGGAAATTCACCCCTCCACTTT. It yields the protein CASRGQGNSPLHF.

The chain recombines TRBV30 with TRBJ1-1, with TRBD1 matching over 7 bases. The CDR3 length is 17 residues. Germline trimming cut 2 bases from V and 7 bases from J; bases unmatched to any gene: 19. Germline V gene data show CDR1 as GTSNPN and CDR2 as SVGIG (reference sequence). The CDR3 sequence is CAWSIRQGREGGREAFF. The CDR3 bases are TGTGCCTGGAGTATCCGACAGGGACGAGAAGGGGGGCGTGAAGCTTTCTTT. The whole variable domain, remainder taken from reference TRBV30 and TRBJ1-1, is SQTIHQWPATLVQPVGSPLSLECTVEGTSNPNLYWYRQAAGRGLQLLFYSVGIGQISSEVPQNLSASRPQDRQFILSSKKLLLSDSGFYLCAWSIRQGREGGREAFFGQGTRLTVV.